Below, 9 T cell receptor beta chains from the same sample are listed, as sequenced in a study of cytomegalovirus exposure and HLA in healthy donors. The PCR was carried out with 60 Vbeta primers and 13 Jbeta primers. Data came from immunoSEQ multiplex PCR; TCRdb stores just in-frame clones and leaves some out. The data show around 150,000 clones, 60% to 85% seen once. Sequencing was done on a sample of PBMCs. Receptors were obtained from a man in his forties or fifties in good health and CMV-seropositive.

This chain uses TRBV28 with TRBJ1-6; D uncertain. The CDR3 covers 13 residues. Germline-derived CDR1 and CDR2 are MDHEN and SYDVKM. V dropped 3 bases and J dropped 9 bases, with 9 bases sitting between them. The CDR3 reads CASSLGRSSPLHF. In DNA, the CDR3 is TGTGCCAGCAGTTTGGGTAGGAGTTCACCCCTCCACTTT.

The genes are TRBV27 and TRBJ1-5; possible D gene TRBD1, 5 bases. The CDR3 runs 14 residues. The V end was cut by 3 bases, the J end by 3 bases, with 9 bases between. Germline assignment: CDR1 MNHEY and CDR2 SMNVEV (reference sequence). In DNA form, the CDR3 reads TGTGCCAGCAGTTTCAGACAGAACAATCAGCCCCAGCATTTT. Protein: CASSFRQNNQPQHF.

The J gene is TRBJ2-1, the V gene TRBV18; the D gene is possibly TRBD2 (6 bases). CDR1 is KGHSH, CDR2 LQKENI, per germline. The V end lost 2 bases, the J end lost 9 bases, and 11 bases lay between the germline ends. This CDR3 has 13 amino acids. The CDR3 reads CASSPLMGGEQFF. The CDR3 region has the DNA TGTGCCAGCTCACCATTGATGGGAGGTGAGCAGTTCTTC.

The gene calls are TRBV19 and TRBJ2-5; D is undetermined. The DNA matches TRBJ2-7 better at its end, which makes the J call doubtful. The V gene's germline CDR1 is LNHDA and CDR2 SQIVND (reference sequence). This CDR3 spans 12 amino acids. CDR3 DNA sequence: TGTGCCAGTAGTACGCTGAGCTACGAGCAGTACTTC. Protein: CASSTLSYEQYF.

The genes are TRBV5-1 and TRBJ2-2; 10 nucleotides line up with TRBD2. Losses at the gene ends were 5 bases for V and 5 bases for J; bases not matched to a gene: 12. CDR3 length: 17 residues. Germline CDR1 is SGHRS and CDR2 is YFSETQ. The CDR3 DNA reads TGCGCCAGCAGGTTTACGGCTAGCGGGAGTTGGACCGGGGAGCTGTTTTTT. Its translation is CASRFTASGSWTGELFF.

Written as DNA, the CDR3 is TGTGCCAGCAGACTAGGGGCTAGCGGGGTATTCAACGAGCAGTACTTC. Encoded protein: CASRLGASGVFNEQYF. This sequence joins TRBV27 and TRBJ2-7, with 9 positions matching TRBD2. The CDR3 runs 16 residues. Per the germline V gene, CDR1 is MNHEY and CDR2 is SMNVEV (reference sequence). The V segment lost 6 bases and the J segment 5 bases; nucleotides outside the gene matches: 14.

The chain combines TRBV28 with TRBJ1-1, with no clear D. Germline CDR1 reads MDHEN; CDR2 reads SYDVKM. V gave up 5 bases and J gave up 1 base, with 14 bases separating them. This CDR3 has 15 amino acids. In DNA form, the CDR3 reads TGTGCCAGCAGTATACTTAGACTTAGGAACACTGAAGCTTTCTTT. This encodes CASSILRLRNTEAFF.

The genes are TRBV10-3 and TRBJ2-2; D may be TRBD1 (5 bases). V was trimmed by 6 bases and J by 6 bases, leaving 17 bases between them. Germline V CDR1 and CDR2: ENHRY, SYGVKD. The length of the CDR3 is 15 residues. The CDR3 reads CAIRSPGLGSGELFF. In nucleotides, the CDR3 is TGTGCCATCAGGTCCCCAGGGCTCGGATCCGGGGAGCTGTTTTTT.

This clone was counted a few times. The chain combines TRBV7-9 with TRBJ1-6; a possible D gene is TRBD1 (5 bases). V gave up 6 bases and J gave up 9 bases, with 15 bases separating them. Germline V gene sequence: CDR1 SEHNR, CDR2 FQNEAQ (reference sequence). CDR3 length: 14 amino acids. CDR3: CASSLGGGGSPLHF. CDR3 coding DNA: TGTGCCAGCAGTCTCGGGGGGGGAGGTTCACCCCTCCACTTT.